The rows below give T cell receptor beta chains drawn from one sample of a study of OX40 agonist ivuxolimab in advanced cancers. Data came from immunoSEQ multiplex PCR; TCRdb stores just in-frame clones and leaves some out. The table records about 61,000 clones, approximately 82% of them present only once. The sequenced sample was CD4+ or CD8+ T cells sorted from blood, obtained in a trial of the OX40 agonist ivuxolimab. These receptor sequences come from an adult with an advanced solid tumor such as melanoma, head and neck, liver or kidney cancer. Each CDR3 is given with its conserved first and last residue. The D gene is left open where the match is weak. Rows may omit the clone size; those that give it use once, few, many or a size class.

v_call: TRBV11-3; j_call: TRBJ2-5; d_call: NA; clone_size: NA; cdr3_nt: TGTGCCAGCAGCTTGGGGGTGGAAGAGACCCAGTACTTC; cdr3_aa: CASSLGVEETQYF
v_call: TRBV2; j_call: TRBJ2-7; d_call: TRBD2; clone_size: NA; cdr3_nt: TGTGCCAGCAGGGGACTAGCAGGAGGCGAGCAGTACTTC; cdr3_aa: CASRGLAGGEQYF
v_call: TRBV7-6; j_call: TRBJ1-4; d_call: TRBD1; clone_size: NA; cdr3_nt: TGTGCCAGCAGCTTACCGATGACAGGGTCTAATGAAAAACTGTTTTTT; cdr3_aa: CASSLPMTGSNEKLFF
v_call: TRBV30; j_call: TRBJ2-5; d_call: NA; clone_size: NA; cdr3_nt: TGTGCCTGGAGTGTAGGGGGGATCCAAGAGACCCAGTACTTC; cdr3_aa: CAWSVGGIQETQYF
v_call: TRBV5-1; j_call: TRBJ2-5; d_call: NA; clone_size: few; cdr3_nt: TGCGCCAGCAGCGTCCTGCAAGAGACCCAGTACTTC; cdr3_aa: CASSVLQETQYF
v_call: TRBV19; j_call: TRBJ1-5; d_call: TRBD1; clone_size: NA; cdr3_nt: TGTGCCAGTAGGGGGACAGGGTCGGGACAGCCCCAGCATTTT; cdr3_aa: CASRGTGSGQPQHF
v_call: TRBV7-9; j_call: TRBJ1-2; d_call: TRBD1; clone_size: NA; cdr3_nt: TGTGCCAGCAGCCTTGCCGGGACAGACTATGGCTACACCTTC; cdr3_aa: CASSLAGTDYGYTF
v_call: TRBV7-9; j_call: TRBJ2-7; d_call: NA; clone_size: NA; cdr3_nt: TGTGCCAGCAGCCTAAGTGGATCGCGGGCCTCCTACGAGCAGTACTTC; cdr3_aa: CASSLSGSRASYEQYF
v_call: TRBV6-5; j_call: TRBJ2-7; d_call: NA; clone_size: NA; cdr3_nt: TGTGCCAGCAGTTATCTAAGGTTGGGCGAGCAGTACTTC; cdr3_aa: CASSYLRLGEQYF
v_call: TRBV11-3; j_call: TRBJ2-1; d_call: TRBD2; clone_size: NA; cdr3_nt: TGTGCCAGCAGTCAAGAGCGGGAAGGTGAGCAGTTCTTC; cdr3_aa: CASSQEREGEQFF
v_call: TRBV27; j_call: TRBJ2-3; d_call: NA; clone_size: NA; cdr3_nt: TGTGCCAGCTTCGCCGGGCGGGACTCAGATACGCAGTATTTT; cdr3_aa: CASFAGRDSDTQYF
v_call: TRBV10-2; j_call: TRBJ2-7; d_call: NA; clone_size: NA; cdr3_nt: TGCGCCAGCAGGGAGGGGGTATATGATTTCTACGAGCAGTACTTC; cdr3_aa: CASREGVYDFYEQYF
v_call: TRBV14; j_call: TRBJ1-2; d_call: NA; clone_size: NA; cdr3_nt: TGTGCCAGCAGCCTAACCAGGGGCGGCTACACCTTC; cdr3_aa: CASSLTRGGYTF
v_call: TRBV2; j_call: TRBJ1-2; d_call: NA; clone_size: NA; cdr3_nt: TGTGCCAGCCTAAGGGAGGAAACCGATTATGGCTACACCTTC; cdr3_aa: CASLREETDYGYTF
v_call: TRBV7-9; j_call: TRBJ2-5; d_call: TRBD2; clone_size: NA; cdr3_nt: TGTGCCAGCAGCCGGGGGTCGGGAGGTATAAAAGAGACCCAGTACTTC; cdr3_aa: CASSRGSGGIKETQYF
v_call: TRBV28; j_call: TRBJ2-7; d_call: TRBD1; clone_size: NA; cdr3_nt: TGTGCCAGCAGTACTCCGGGACAGGGAGGCTACGAGCAGTACTTC; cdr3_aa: CASSTPGQGGYEQYF
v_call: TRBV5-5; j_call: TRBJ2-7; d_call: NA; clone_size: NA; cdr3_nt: TGTGCCAGCAGCTACTCGGGCACAGAGGTCGAGCAGTACTTC; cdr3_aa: CASSYSGTEVEQYF
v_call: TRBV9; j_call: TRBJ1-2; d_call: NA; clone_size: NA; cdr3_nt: TGTGCCAGCAGAACAGGATCGAACTATGGCTACACCTTC; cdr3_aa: CASRTGSNYGYTF
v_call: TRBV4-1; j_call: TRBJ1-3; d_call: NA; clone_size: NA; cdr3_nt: TGCGCCAGCAGCCAAGTCGCGGAAACTGGAAACACCATATATTTT; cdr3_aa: CASSQVAETGNTIYF
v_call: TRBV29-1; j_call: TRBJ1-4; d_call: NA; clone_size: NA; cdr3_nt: TGCAGCGTTCGGGGGCCCGGGGGTGAAAAACTGTTTTTT; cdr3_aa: CSVRGPGGEKLFF
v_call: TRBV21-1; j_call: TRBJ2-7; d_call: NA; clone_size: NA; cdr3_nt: TGTGCCAGCAGCAAGCCAAAAGCGGACAGGGCCTCCTACGAGCAGTACTTC; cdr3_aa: CASSKPKADRASYEQYF
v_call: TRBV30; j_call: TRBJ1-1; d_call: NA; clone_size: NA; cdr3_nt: TGTGCCTGGAGTGTATCCGACCGGGGAGTACAAGCTTTCTTT; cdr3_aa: CAWSVSDRGVQAFF
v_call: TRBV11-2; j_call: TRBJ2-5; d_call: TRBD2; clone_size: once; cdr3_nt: TGTGCCAGCAGCTTTAGCGGGGGGTACCAAGAGACCCAGTACTTC; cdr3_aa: CASSFSGGYQETQYF
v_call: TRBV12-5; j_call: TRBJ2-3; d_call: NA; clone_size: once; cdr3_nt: TGTGCTAGTGGGGAACAGGGTATCACAGATACGCAGTATTTT; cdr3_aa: CASGEQGITDTQYF
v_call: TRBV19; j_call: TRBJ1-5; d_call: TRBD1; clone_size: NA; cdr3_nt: TGTGCCAGTACCCCTCTATCAGGGGGGGCGATAAAGTATAGCAATCAGCCCCAGCATTTT; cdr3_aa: CASTPLSGGAIKYSNQPQHF
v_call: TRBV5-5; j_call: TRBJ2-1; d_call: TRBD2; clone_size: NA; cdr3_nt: TGTGCCAGCAGCGCCAGCGGGGCCTACAATGAGCAGTTCTTC; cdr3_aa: CASSASGAYNEQFF
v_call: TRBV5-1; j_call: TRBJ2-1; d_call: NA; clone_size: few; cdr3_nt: TGCGCCAGCAGCCCCGGGACAAACTCCTACAATGAGCAGTTCTTC; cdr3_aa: CASSPGTNSYNEQFF
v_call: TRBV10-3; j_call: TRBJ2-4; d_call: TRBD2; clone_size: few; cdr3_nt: TGTGCCATCAGTGAGTCTAACGTCCCAGGCGGGAGGGCACTAGCCAAAAACATTCAGTACTTC; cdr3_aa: CAISESNVPGGRALAKNIQYF
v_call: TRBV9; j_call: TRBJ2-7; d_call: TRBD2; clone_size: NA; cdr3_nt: TGTGCCAGCAGCGTAGAGCTAGCGGGACGTGAGCAGTACTTC; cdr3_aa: CASSVELAGREQYF
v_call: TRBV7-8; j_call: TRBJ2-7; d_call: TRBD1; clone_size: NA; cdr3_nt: TGTGCCAGCAGCTTTCAACCCGGGACAGTTCATTACTTC; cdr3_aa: CASSFQPGTVHYF
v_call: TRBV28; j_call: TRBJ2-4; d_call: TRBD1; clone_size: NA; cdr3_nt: TGTGCCAGCAGCGCTTGGGGGCAGGGGGTAGGAAACATTCAGTACTTC; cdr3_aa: CASSAWGQGVGNIQYF
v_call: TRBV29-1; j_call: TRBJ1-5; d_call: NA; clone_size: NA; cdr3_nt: TGCAGCGTCCCGACACACGGGGGGCCTCAGCCCCAGCATTTT; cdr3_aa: CSVPTHGGPQPQHF
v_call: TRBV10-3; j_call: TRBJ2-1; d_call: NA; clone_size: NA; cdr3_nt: TGTGCCATCAGTGGGGAGAACAATGAGCAGTTCTTC; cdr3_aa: CAISGENNEQFF
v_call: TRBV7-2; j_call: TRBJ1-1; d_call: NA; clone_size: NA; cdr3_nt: TGTGCCAGCAGCTCCACCTGGAACACTGAAGCTTTCTTT; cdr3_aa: CASSSTWNTEAFF
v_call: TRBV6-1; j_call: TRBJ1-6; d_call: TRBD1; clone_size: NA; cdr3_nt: TGTGCCAGCAACGGCAGGGGGAATTCACCCCTCCACTTT; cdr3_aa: CASNGRGNSPLHF
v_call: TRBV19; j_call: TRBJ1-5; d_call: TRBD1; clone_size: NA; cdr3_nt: TGTGCCAGTACTTTCGGACAGGGGAATCAGCCCCAGCATTTT; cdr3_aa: CASTFGQGNQPQHF
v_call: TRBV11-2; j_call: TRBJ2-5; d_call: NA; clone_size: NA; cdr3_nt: TGTGCCAGCAGCTTAGGAGGGAGTGGAAGGGAGACCCAGTACTTC; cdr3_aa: CASSLGGSGRETQYF
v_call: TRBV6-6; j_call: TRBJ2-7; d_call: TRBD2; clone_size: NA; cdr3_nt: TGTGCCAGCAGGGGAGGGCTCTACGAGCAGTACTTC; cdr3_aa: CASRGGLYEQYF
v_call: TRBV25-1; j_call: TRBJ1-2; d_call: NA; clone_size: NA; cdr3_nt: TGTGCCAGCAGTCAGCAGGGAAGAGGAGTTGGCTACACCTTC; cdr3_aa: CASSQQGRGVGYTF
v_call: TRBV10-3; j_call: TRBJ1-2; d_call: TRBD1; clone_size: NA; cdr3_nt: TGTGCCATCAGTGATTCAGGACAGGGAAGGGAAGGCTACACCTTC; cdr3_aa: CAISDSGQGREGYTF
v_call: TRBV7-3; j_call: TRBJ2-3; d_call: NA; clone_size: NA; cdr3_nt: TGTGCCAGCAGCTTAACGGGCGGGCATGGCACAGATACGCAGTATTTT; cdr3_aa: CASSLTGGHGTDTQYF
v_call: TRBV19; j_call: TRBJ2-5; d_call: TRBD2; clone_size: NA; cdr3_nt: TGTGCCAGTACCCCCTCAACGGGAGGTTTCCAAGAGACCCAGTACTTC; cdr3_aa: CASTPSTGGFQETQYF
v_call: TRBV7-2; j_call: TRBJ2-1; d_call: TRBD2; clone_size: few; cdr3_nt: TGTGCCAGCAGCGCAACTAGCGGAACCTACAATGAGCAGTTCTTC; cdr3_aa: CASSATSGTYNEQFF
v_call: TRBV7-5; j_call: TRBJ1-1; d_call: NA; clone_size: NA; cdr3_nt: TGTGCCAGAAGCTTAACCAGACTACCGATGAACACTGAAGCTTTCTTT; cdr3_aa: CARSLTRLPMNTEAFF
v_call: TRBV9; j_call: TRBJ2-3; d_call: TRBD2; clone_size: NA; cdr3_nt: TGTGCCAGCAGCGTAGGGAGTAGCGGGAGTACAGATACGCAGTATTTT; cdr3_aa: CASSVGSSGSTDTQYF
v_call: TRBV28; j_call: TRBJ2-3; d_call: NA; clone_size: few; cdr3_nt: TGTGCCAGCAGCATGACCCGGGACACTCAGACAGATACGCAGTATTTT; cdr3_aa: CASSMTRDTQTDTQYF
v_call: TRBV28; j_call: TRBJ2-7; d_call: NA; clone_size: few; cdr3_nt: TGTGCCAGCCGGAGTTCCCCGTTGTCCTACGAGCAGTACTTC; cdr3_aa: CASRSSPLSYEQYF
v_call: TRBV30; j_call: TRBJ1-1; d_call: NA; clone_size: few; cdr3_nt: TGTGCCTGGAGTAAGGAGGCCGCTGAAGCTTTCTTT; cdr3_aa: CAWSKEAAEAFF
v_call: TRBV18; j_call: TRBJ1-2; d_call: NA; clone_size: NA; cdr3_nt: TGTGCCAGCTCAACCAACGAGGGGGGTGGCTACACCTTC; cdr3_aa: CASSTNEGGGYTF
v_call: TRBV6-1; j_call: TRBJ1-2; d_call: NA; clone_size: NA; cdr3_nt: TGTGCCAGCAGTTACGGGGTTGGCTACACCTTC; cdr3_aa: CASSYGVGYTF
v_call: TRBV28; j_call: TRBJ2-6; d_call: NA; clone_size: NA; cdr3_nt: TGTGCCAGCAGTTTGGGGGAGAATTTTTCTGGGGCCAACGTCCTGACTTTC; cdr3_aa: CASSLGENFSGANVLTF
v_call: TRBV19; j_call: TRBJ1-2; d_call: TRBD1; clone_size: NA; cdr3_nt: TGTGCCAGTAGGCCACAGGGGGCCCTCGGCTATGGCTACACCTTC; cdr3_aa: CASRPQGALGYGYTF
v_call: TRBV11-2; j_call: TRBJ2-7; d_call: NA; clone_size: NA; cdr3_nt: TGTGCCAGCAGCCCCCAGGGATTAGACTACGAGCAGTACTTC; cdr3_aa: CASSPQGLDYEQYF
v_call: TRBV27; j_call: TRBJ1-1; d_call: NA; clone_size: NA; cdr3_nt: TGTGCCAGCAGTTTATCGCGAGACAGCACTGAAGCTTTCTTT; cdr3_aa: CASSLSRDSTEAFF
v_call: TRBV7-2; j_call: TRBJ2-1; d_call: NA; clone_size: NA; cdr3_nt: TGTGCCAGCAGCATACAGGGTGCGGATGAGCAGTTCTTC; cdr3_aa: CASSIQGADEQFF